Listed below are T cell receptor beta chains from one sample, sequenced in a study of beta chain features in type 1 diabetes. TCRdb keeps only in-frame clones here, not all; method: immunoSEQ multiplex PCR. The sample has roughly 150,000 clones; more than 60% are singletons. The sample comprised naive CD4+ T cells from blood. The receptors shown here come from a man aged 25-45 years with type 1 diabetes. Each CDR3 is given with its conserved first and last residue. A D gene is named only where the DNA matches it firmly. Clone size, where shown, is once, few, many, or a class for clones that have expanded.

CDR3: CATQRQDASPYTF
DNA: TGTGCCACGCAAAGACAGGACGCGTCTCCCTACACCTTC
V: TRBV2
size: .
D: .
J: TRBJ1-2

CDR3: CASSSGTLGAYEQYF
DNA: TGTGCCAGCAGCTCCGGGACACTTGGGGCCTACGAGCAGTACTTC
V: TRBV7-2
size: .
D: .
J: TRBJ2-7

CDR3: CASSGTLAGVSNEQFF
DNA: TGTGCCAGCAGCGGGACATTAGCGGGGGTAAGCAATGAGCAGTTCTTC
V: TRBV9
size: .
D: TRBD2
J: TRBJ2-1

CDR3: CASSPGWEEAFF
DNA: TGTGCCAGCAGTCCGGGATGGGAAGAAGCTTTCTTT
V: TRBV28
size: once
D: .
J: TRBJ1-1

CDR3: CASSARLAGGTDTQYF
DNA: TGTGCCAGCAGCGCACGACTAGCGGGGGGCACAGATACGCAGTATTTT
V: TRBV9
size: .
D: TRBD2
J: TRBJ2-3

CDR3: CSVTGQGEDTQYF
DNA: TGCAGCGTAACGGGACAGGGAGAAGATACGCAGTATTTT
V: TRBV29-1
size: few
D: TRBD1
J: TRBJ2-3

CDR3: CASSSGQGPAVTYEQYF
DNA: TGCGCCAGCAGCTCGGGACAGGGGCCCGCAGTAACCTACGAGCAGTACTTC
V: TRBV5-1
size: .
D: TRBD1
J: TRBJ2-7

CDR3: CASSSYRGSYNEQFF
DNA: TGTGCCAGCAGCTCGTACAGGGGCTCCTACAATGAGCAGTTCTTC
V: TRBV5-6
size: .
D: TRBD1
J: TRBJ2-1

CDR3: CASRPSGTTVEQYF
DNA: TGTGCCAGCAGGCCTTCCGGGACTACTGTCGAGCAGTACTTC
V: TRBV7-9
size: .
D: TRBD2
J: TRBJ2-7

CDR3: CATSRGSSYEQYF
DNA: TGTGCCACCAGCAGAGGGTCAAGCTACGAGCAGTACTTC
V: TRBV15
size: .
D: .
J: TRBJ2-7

CDR3: CASSILWDRRTDTQYF
DNA: TGTGCCAGTAGTATCCTTTGGGACAGGCGCACAGATACGCAGTATTTT
V: TRBV19
size: .
D: TRBD1
J: TRBJ2-3

CDR3: CASSIDGPNDEQYF
DNA: TGTGCCAGCAGTATAGACGGCCCGAACGACGAGCAGTACTTC
V: TRBV25-1
size: .
D: .
J: TRBJ2-7

CDR3: CASSAGVSNYGYTF
DNA: TGTGCCAGCAGCGCAGGAGTTTCCAACTATGGCTACACCTTC
V: TRBV9
size: .
D: .
J: TRBJ1-2

CDR3: CAWSAGPPETQYF
DNA: TGTGCCTGGAGCGCAGGGCCCCCAGAGACCCAGTACTTC
V: TRBV30
size: few
D: .
J: TRBJ2-5

CDR3: CACESMAGANVLTF
DNA: TGTGCCTGCGAATCTATGGCTGGGGCCAACGTCCTGACTTTC
V: TRBV7-9
size: .
D: .
J: TRBJ2-6

CDR3: CAWRRDWSSYNSPLHF
DNA: TGTGCCTGGAGACGGGACTGGAGCTCCTATAATTCACCCCTCCACTTT
V: TRBV30
size: .
D: .
J: TRBJ1-6

CDR3: CASSARDYHLDTQYF
DNA: TGTGCCAGCAGTGCTAGGGACTACCACCTTGATACGCAGTATTTT
V: TRBV25-1
size: .
D: TRBD2
J: TRBJ2-3

CDR3: CATSTGWETQYF
DNA: TGTGCCACCAGTACGGGGTGGGAGACCCAGTACTTC
V: TRBV15
size: few
D: .
J: TRBJ2-5

CDR3: CASSQAGGGPETQYF
DNA: TGCGCCAGCAGCCAAGCGGGCGGGGGGCCAGAGACCCAGTACTTC
V: TRBV4-1
size: .
D: TRBD2
J: TRBJ2-5

CDR3: CSTEGYLNTEAFF
DNA: TGCAGCACAGAGGGATACCTGAACACTGAAGCTTTCTTT
V: TRBV29-1
size: .
D: .
J: TRBJ1-1

CDR3: CASSASRLAGGYPPSYNEQFF
DNA: TGTGCCAGCAGCGCTTCCCGACTAGCGGGGGGATACCCACCGTCGTACAATGAGCAGTTCTTC
V: TRBV9
size: .
D: TRBD2
J: TRBJ2-1

CDR3: CACSERLDDYGYTF
DNA: TGTGCCTGTTCGGAGAGACTTGATGACTATGGCTACACCTTC
V: TRBV30
size: .
D: .
J: TRBJ1-2

CDR3: CASSWGPNTEAFF
DNA: TGTGCCAGCAGCTGGGGACCCAACACTGAAGCTTTCTTT
V: TRBV13
size: few
D: .
J: TRBJ1-1

CDR3: CSVAIGQDTEAFF
DNA: TGCAGCGTCGCGATAGGGCAGGACACTGAAGCTTTCTTT
V: TRBV29-1
size: .
D: .
J: TRBJ1-1

CDR3: CASSPRSTGELFF
DNA: TGTGCCAGCAGCCCGCGAAGCACCGGGGAGCTGTTTTTT
V: TRBV9
size: .
D: .
J: TRBJ2-2

CDR3: CASSERGQGAVQPQHF
DNA: TGTGCCAGCAGTGAACGGGGACAGGGGGCTGTTCAGCCCCAGCATTTT
V: TRBV2
size: .
D: TRBD1
J: TRBJ1-5

CDR3: CASSTGRRDRLYEQYF
DNA: TGTGCCAGCAGCACCGGAAGGAGGGACAGATTATACGAGCAGTACTTC
V: TRBV7-9
size: .
D: .
J: TRBJ2-7

CDR3: CASSLDRSTDTQYF
DNA: TGCGCCAGCAGCTTGGACAGATCCACAGATACGCAGTATTTT
V: TRBV5-1
size: .
D: .
J: TRBJ2-3

CDR3: CAWSVPDLANQPQHF
DNA: TGTGCCTGGAGTGTCCCGGATCTAGCAAATCAGCCCCAGCATTTT
V: TRBV30
size: .
D: .
J: TRBJ1-5

CDR3: CASSLPGKETQYF
DNA: TGTGCCAGCAGCTTACCAGGGAAAGAGACCCAGTACTTC
V: TRBV5-6
size: .
D: .
J: TRBJ2-5

CDR3: CASSRQASTDTQYF
DNA: TGCGCCAGCAGCCGGCAGGCGAGCACAGATACGCAGTATTTT
V: TRBV4-3
size: .
D: .
J: TRBJ2-3

CDR3: CSGSGTDYGYTF
DNA: TGCAGCGGATCCGGGACGGATTATGGCTACACCTTC
V: TRBV29-1
size: few
D: .
J: TRBJ1-2

CDR3: CASSPISGLDNEQFF
DNA: TGTGCCAGCAGCCCGATCAGCGGGCTAGACAATGAGCAGTTCTTC
V: TRBV14
size: few
D: .
J: TRBJ2-1